This T cell receptor beta chain was captured by sequencing in a study of response to subunit inactivated influenza vaccine. TCRdb re-called the RT-PCR reads through MiXCR, storing one row per CDR3 protein. The data contain more than 400,000 distinct CDR3 sequences, more than 7% of them singletons. Study-level results: Few new T cells, the authors suggested, are recruited by each seasonal influenza vaccination.

In this sample, this clonotype turned up a few times. Antigen specificity is unknown. The CDR3 sequence is 16 residues long. The germline V and J ends were trimmed by 0 bases and 3 bases, with 13 bases remaining between them. Germline assignment: CDR1 MNHEY and CDR2 SVGAGI. The chain uses TRBV6-5 and TRBJ2-3, with D uncertain. This receptor was identified in a man between 50 and 75 years old who received an inactivated influenza vaccine. Sample: PBMCs from blood, taken around 25 months after vaccination. As DNA, the CDR3 is TGTGCCAGCAGTTACTCTTCTAGTTCCCAGACAGATACGCAGTATTTT. Translating it yields CASSYSSSSQTDTQYF.